Presented here are 13 T cell receptor beta chains from one specimen sequenced in a study of T cells in Graves' hyperthyroidism and ophthalmopathy. RNA transcripts gave rise to amplified TCR beta CDR3 regions. Primed by the HTBI set, a first-round RT-PCR was run on the TCR CDR3. TCRdb ran MiXCR on the multiplex PCR reads and lists one entry per CDR3 protein. Among under 500,000 distinct CDR3 sequences listed, around 15% were seen once. Sequenced input: blood. Receptors were obtained from a man aged 50-59 years with Graves' ophthalmopathy.

There are many counts of this clonotype. The chain uses TRBV27 and TRBJ1-5, with D perhaps matching TRBD1 (6 bases). CDR1 is MNHEY, CDR2 SMNVEV, per germline (reference sequence). The CDR3 loop spans 16 amino acids. The V end was cut by 5 bases, the J end by 0 bases, with 14 bases between. CDR3 sequence reads: CASSPLRGNSNQPQHF. Here the CDR3 DNA reads TGTGCCAGCAGTCCCCTCAGGGGAAATAGCAATCAGCCCCAGCATTTT.

This clonotype was observed a single time. The chain combines TRBV18 with TRBJ2-6; D may match TRBD1 or TRBD2 (5 bases each). The germline V gene has CDR1 KGHSH and CDR2 LQKENI. V was clipped by 2 bases and J by 4 bases, with 18 bases between them. There are 18 residues in the CDR3. The CDR3 protein is CASSPFGQGDMGANVLTF. For the CDR3, the DNA is TGTGCCAGCTCACCATTTGGGCAGGGAGATATGGGGGCCAACGTCCTGACTTTC.

This clonotype was seen ten or more times. The chain carries TRBV11-2 and TRBJ2-7; 10 nucleotides line up with TRBD2. Unmatched junction bases numbered 1, after V lost 1 base and J lost 4 bases. The length of the CDR3 is 14 residues. Per germline, CDR1 SGHAT and CDR2 FQNNGV. CDR3 DNA sequence: TGTGCCAGCAGCTTAGCAGCGGGAGGGTACGAGCAGTACTTC. Translated: CASSLAAGGYEQYF.

V usage is TRBV6-4 and J usage is TRBJ2-1; 9 bases match TRBD2. CDR3 size: 14 residues. Germline loops: CDR1 MRHNA, CDR2 SNTAGT. V lost 3 bases, J lost 8 bases, and 5 bases stayed unmatched. CDR3 protein: CASSEGSGRHEQFF. In DNA form, the CDR3 reads TGTGCCAGCAGTGAAGGTAGCGGGAGACATGAGCAGTTCTTC.

The V and J genes are TRBV19 and TRBJ1-5; D is unclear. The V gene lost 5 bases and the J gene lost 5 bases, with 10 bases spanning the gap. Germline CDR1 LNHDA, CDR2 SQIVND (reference sequence). This CDR3 has 13 amino acids. The CDR3 is CASSPTVHQPQHF. The CDR3 nucleotides read TGTGCCAGTAGTCCCACAGTACATCAGCCCCAGCATTTT.

This clonotype was seen ten or more times. The rearrangement uses TRBV29-1 and TRBJ2-7, with unresolved D. Looked up from germline, CDR1 is SQVTM and CDR2 is ANQGSEA. V was clipped by 1 base and J by 6 bases, with 13 bases between them. This CDR3 comprises 13 residues. The CDR3 nucleotides read TGCAGCGTTGAAGCCCCCCCGTTGAGCGAGCAGTACTTC. This codes for CSVEAPPLSEQYF.

This clonotype has at least ten counts. The chain links TRBV7-8 to TRBJ2-1; possible D gene TRBD2, 5 bases. From germline, CDR1 is SGHVS and CDR2 FQNEAQ. This CDR3 has 16 amino acids. Trimming took off 0 bases at V and 6 bases at J, with 15 bases between the two ends. The DNA for the CDR3 is TGTGCCAGCAGCTTAGCACGTCTAGCCGGTTTCAATGAGCAGTTCTTC. Amino acid sequence: CASSLARLAGFNEQFF.

Ten or more counts support this clonotype. The chain is built from TRBV10-3 and TRBJ2-3; TRBD2 matches at 12 bases. V gave up 0 bases and J gave up 6 bases; unmatched junction bases: 10. The germline CDR1 and CDR2 sequences are ENHRY and SYGVKD. The CDR3 runs to 18 residues. The CDR3 region has the DNA TGTGCCATCAGTGAGTCGACCGGACTAGCGGGGATATCTGATACGCAGTATTTT. Protein sequence: CAISESTGLAGISDTQYF.

This clonotype was recorded at least ten times. The chain recombines TRBV5-4 with TRBJ2-7; no clear D. V lost 1 base, J lost 7 bases, and 6 bases lay in between. Germline assignment: CDR1 SGHNT and CDR2 YYREEE (reference sequence). The CDR3 contains 11 residues. CDR3 in amino acids: CASSLFGEQYF. CDR3 DNA sequence: TGTGCCAGCAGCTTGTTTGGGGAGCAGTACTTC.

This clonotype was seen at least ten times. The CDR3 loop reads CASSFYGQGYNEQFF. Written as DNA, the CDR3 is TGTGCCAGCAGTTTTTATGGACAGGGTTACAATGAGCAGTTCTTC. The chain recombines TRBV27 with TRBJ2-1; 8 bases align to TRBD1. CDR1 and CDR2 (germline): MNHEY, SMNVEV (reference sequence). The CDR3 runs 15 residues. Losses at the gene ends were 3 bases for V and 4 bases for J; bases not matched to a gene: 5.

This chain uses TRBV10-3 with TRBJ1-2, with TRBD1 identical over 7 bases. The V and J ends lost 4 bases and 2 bases, in that order; junction bases with no gene match: 4. The CDR3 runs 14 residues. Per germline, CDR1 ENHRY and CDR2 SYGVKD. The CDR3 bases are TGTGCCATCAGTGGCACAGGGGCAAACTATGGCTACACCTTC. Translation gives CAISGTGANYGYTF.

The chain employs TRBV12-3 or TRBV12-4 and TRBJ2-1; TRBD2 aligns across 7 bases. The ends lost 6 bases at V and 13 bases at J; junction bases unmatched: 9. The CDR3 is 12 residues long. For the CDR3, the DNA is TGTGCCAGCAGCACTTCCGGGAGGAATCAGTTCTTC. Translated, it gives CASSTSGRNQFF.

This clonotype was seen at least ten times. DNA of the CDR3: TGTGCCAGCAGTGGGACCTCCCGTTTAACTGGCACAGATACGCAGTATTTT. Its protein product is CASSGTSRLTGTDTQYF. The chain uses TRBV2 and TRBJ2-3; D gene ambiguous. V shed 4 bases and J shed 1 base, with 18 bases lying between them. CDR1 SNHLY and CDR2 FYNNEI come from the germline V gene. This CDR3 is 17 amino acids long.